This entry lists 20 T cell receptor beta chains sequenced from one sample in a study of blood T cell repertoires in COVID-19. The assay was immunoSEQ multiplex PCR, and TCRdb's table has in-frame clones only and misses some. The top ten hold 4.1% of the sample, which has fewer than 350,000 clones, about 90% seen once. The sample was PBMCs or T cells enriched from blood (not recorded which). The receptors were gathered from a woman aged 30 to 39 with acute COVID-19.

V and J are TRBV30 and TRBJ1-3, with D tentatively TRBD1 (6 bases). Trimming shortened V by 1 base and J by 4 bases, and 8 bases separated the two germline ends. Looked up from germline, CDR1 is GTSNPN and CDR2 is SVGIG (reference sequence). This CDR3 has 13 residues. As DNA, the CDR3 is TGTGCCTGGAGTGCAGGGGCCGGAAACACCATATATTTT. Protein product: CAWSAGAGNTIYF.

CDR3: CASSQVGSGSYEQYF. Here the CDR3 DNA reads TGTGCCAGCAGCCAAGTGGGGTCCGGGAGCTACGAGCAGTACTTC. The V call is TRBV14, the J call TRBJ2-7, with a weak D call TRBD2 (6 bases). Per germline, CDR1 SGHDN and CDR2 FVKESK. Between the trimmed V and J ends, which lost 1 base and 3 bases, there was a span of 13 bases. This CDR3 spans 15 amino acids.

The chain is built from TRBV18 and TRBJ1-1, with D hard to call. Germline values: CDR1 KGHSH, CDR2 LQKENI. This CDR3 has 15 residues. V lost 2 bases to trimming and J lost 1 base, with 11 bases between them. The CDR3 region is CASSPWEVPNTEAFF. Written as DNA, the CDR3 is TGTGCCAGCTCACCATGGGAGGTTCCGAACACTGAAGCTTTCTTT.

V gene TRBV6-5 combines with J gene TRBJ1-3; D unresolved. CDR3 length: 12 amino acids. Germline lookup yields CDR1 MNHEY and CDR2 SVGAGI. The V end was cut by 6 bases, the J end by 4 bases, with 7 bases between. The CDR3 protein is CASRSRGNTIYF. CDR3 nucleotides: TGTGCCAGCAGATCACGGGGAAACACCATATATTTT.

The chain carries TRBV3-1 (or the pseudogene TRBV3-2) and TRBJ2-7; 12 bases match TRBD2. CDR1 is LGHDT, CDR2 YNNKEL, per germline (reference sequence). Trimming at V came to 4 bases and at J to 0 bases, leaving 7 bases not matched to a gene. This CDR3 is built from 17 residues. Here the CDR3 reads CASSPGLAGVSSYEQYF. For the CDR3, the DNA is TGTGCCAGCAGCCCGGGACTAGCGGGTGTTAGCTCCTACGAGCAGTACTTC.

The chain carries TRBV18 and TRBJ1-2; 8 bases are shared with TRBD1. Germline lookup yields CDR1 KGHSH and CDR2 LQKENI. The CDR3 covers 16 residues. Losses at the gene ends were 3 bases for V and 1 base for J; bases not matched to a gene: 7. The CDR3 DNA sequence: TGTGCCAGCTCACCTTCCGACAGGGGAGGTAACTATGGCTACACCTTC. Protein: CASSPSDRGGNYGYTF.

This clone was seen a handful of times. The chain recombines TRBV7-2 with TRBJ2-3; TRBD1 agrees at 9 bases. Germline assignment: CDR1 SGHTA and CDR2 FQGNSA. This CDR3 spans 14 amino acids. V was clipped by 6 bases and J by 3 bases; unmatched bases: 4. As DNA, the CDR3 is TGTGCCAGCAGACAGGGGGCGGGGACAGATACGCAGTATTTT. Amino acid sequence: CASRQGAGTDTQYF.

The CDR3 DNA follows: TGTGCCTGGAGTGTACCAGGATCCGACGAGCAGTACTTC. Protein product: CAWSVPGSDEQYF. J is TRBJ2-7 and V is TRBV30; D gene unclear. Germline-derived CDR1 and CDR2 are GTSNPN and SVGIG (reference sequence). The V and J ends lost 0 bases and 5 bases respectively, with 11 bases between them. This CDR3 is 13 amino acids long. The full variable domain, with the rest looked up from reference TRBV30 and TRBJ2-7, is SQTIHQWPATLVQPVGSPLSLECTVEGTSNPNLYWYRQAAGRGLQLLFYSVGIGQISSEVPQNLSASRPQDRQFILSSKKLLLSDSGFYLCAWSVPGSDEQYFGPGTRLTVT.

The chain recombines TRBV5-4 with TRBJ2-1, with 9 bases identical to TRBD2. Germline CDR1 and CDR2: SGHNT and YYREEE (reference sequence). Trimming removed 1 base from V and 4 bases from J; junction bases left unmatched: 6. The CDR3 runs to 16 residues. DNA for the CDR3: TGTGCCAGCAGCTTGCGGCTAGCGGGATTGTACAATGAGCAGTTCTTC. It translates to CASSLRLAGLYNEQFF.

The genes are TRBV4-3 and TRBJ2-1; 13 bases fit TRBD2. V lost 4 bases to trimming and J lost 7 bases; unmatched junction nucleotides: 4. Germline values: CDR1 LGHNA, CDR2 YSLEER. The CDR3 runs to 15 residues. CDR3 coding DNA: TGCGCCAGCAGCCTACTAGCGGGAGGGAAGAATGAGCAGTTCTTC. This translates into CASSLLAGGKNEQFF.

The genes are TRBV28 and TRBJ2-7; TRBD2 matches at 9 bases. The CDR3 sequence is 19 residues long. Trimming took 1 base from V and 7 from J; bases not matched to a gene: 20. Germline lookup yields CDR1 MDHEN and CDR2 SYDVKM. The CDR3 is CASSLLSLGKREVVREQYF. In DNA, the CDR3 is TGTGCCAGCAGTTTATTATCCCTCGGAAAGCGGGAGGTGGTGAGGGAGCAGTACTTC.

This clone was observed a few times. The chain employs TRBV9 and TRBJ2-7; 9 positions match TRBD1. The CDR3 sequence is 16 residues long. Germline CDR1 and CDR2: SGDLS and YYNGEE. V shed 3 bases and J 4 bases; nucleotides not matched to a gene: 11. Here the CDR3 reads CASSAGQGLLEYEQYF. In DNA, the CDR3 is TGTGCCAGCAGCGCCGGACAGGGGTTGTTGGAGTACGAGCAGTACTTC.

V usage is TRBV18 and J usage is TRBJ2-3, with D unresolved. Germline V gene data show CDR1 as KGHSH and CDR2 as LQKENI. This CDR3 has 12 residues. Trimming pared 3 bases from V and 5 bases from J, leaving 6 bases between. The CDR3 DNA follows: TGTGCCAGCTCACCCCCAGGAGATACGCAGTATTTT. It yields the protein CASSPPGDTQYF. The full variable domain, its missing parts supplied by reference TRBV18 and TRBJ2-3, is NAGVMQNPRHLVRRRGQEARLRCSPMKGHSHVYWYRQLPEEGLKFMVYLQKENIIDESGMPKERFSAEFPKEGPSILRIQQVVRGDSAAYFCASSPPGDTQYFGPGTRLTVL.

Only a few counts were recorded for this clone. V and J are TRBV14 and TRBJ2-2, with 8 bases lining up with TRBD1. V lost 4 bases to trimming and J lost 0 bases; unmatched junction nucleotides: 7. CDR3 size: 17 residues. Germline V gene sequence: CDR1 SGHDN, CDR2 FVKESK. The CDR3 protein is CASSPDRGGSNTGELFF. DNA of the CDR3: TGTGCCAGCAGCCCCGACAGGGGAGGTTCGAACACCGGGGAGCTGTTTTTT. The full variable domain, with the rest looked up from reference TRBV14 and TRBJ2-2, is EAGVTQFPSHSVIEKGQTVTLRCDPISGHDNLYWYRRVMGKEIKFLLHFVKESKQDESGMPNNRFLAERTGGTYSTLKVQPAELEDSGVYFCASSPDRGGSNTGELFFGEGSRLTVL.

V is TRBV6-5 and J is TRBJ1-2; D ambiguous. This CDR3 has 13 residues. The V gene lost 6 bases and the J gene lost 7 bases, with 15 bases spanning the gap. Germline V gene lookup returns CDR1 MNHEY and CDR2 SVGAGI. DNA for the CDR3: TGTGCCAGCAGCCTAGTGGTAGGAGGTGGCTACACCTTC. Translated: CASSLVVGGGYTF.

This chain joins TRBV5-4 and TRBJ2-1; unclear D gene. CDR1 and CDR2 from the germline V gene are SGHNT and YYREEE (reference sequence). The CDR3 has 12 residues. V was shortened by 0 bases and J by 12 bases, with 10 bases between the two germline ends. CDR3 bases: TGTGCCAGCAGCTTGGGGGCCTACGGGCAGTTCTTC. Translated, it gives CASSLGAYGQFF.

The chain links TRBV6-5 to TRBJ1-3, with D uncertain. The length of the CDR3 is 15 residues. Trimming removed 5 bases from V and 8 bases from J, with 19 bases in between. The germline CDR1 and CDR2 sequences are MNHEY and SVGAGI. In nucleotides, the CDR3 is TGTGCCAGCAGTCCCGGTGCGGTTGGATGGGACACCATATATTTT. This sequence encodes CASSPGAVGWDTIYF.

J is TRBJ2-1 and V is TRBV9; 7 positions match TRBD1. V gave up 4 bases and J gave up 7 bases; unmatched junction bases: 17. This CDR3 comprises 17 residues. The germline CDR1 and CDR2 sequences are SGDLS and YYNGEE. For the CDR3, the DNA is TGTGCCAGCAGCCTGAACTCCGCCGACAGGGCGAGAAATGAGCAGTTCTTC. Its translation is CASSLNSADRARNEQFF. Complete variable domain (other parts from reference TRBV9 and TRBJ2-1): DSGVTQTPKHLITATGQRVTLRCSPRSGDLSVYWYQQSLDQGLQFLIQYYNGEERAKGNILERFSAQQFPDLHSELNLSSLELGDSALYFCASSLNSADRARNEQFFGPGTRLTVL.

The gene calls are TRBV19 and TRBJ2-1; perhaps TRBD2 as D (5 bases). The CDR3 sequence is 14 residues long. Looked up from germline, CDR1 is LNHDA and CDR2 is SQIVND (reference sequence). The V and J ends lost 2 bases and 6 bases respectively, with 11 bases between them. The CDR3 bases are TGTGCCAGTAGTATAAGAGGGAGTAGCAATGAGCAGTTCTTC. Its translation is CASSIRGSSNEQFF.

The V call is TRBV25-1, the J call TRBJ1-2; D not resolved. The germline V gene has CDR1 MGHDK and CDR2 SYGVNS. V dropped 2 bases and J dropped 4 bases, with 11 bases sitting between them. The CDR3 extends over 14 amino acids. CDR3 region: CASSETAASYGYTF. In DNA form, the CDR3 reads TGTGCCAGCAGTGAAACAGCCGCCAGCTATGGCTACACCTTC.